Presented here are 21 T cell receptor beta chains from one specimen sequenced in a study of tumor-infiltrating lymphocytes in primary liver carcinoma. Total RNA (around 500 ng) served as template for TCR beta cDNA synthesis primed by a constant-region primer. Slightly modified ARM-PCR, run as three nested multiplex PCR rounds, produced the TCR beta libraries. TRBV1-TRBV30 forward primers paired with a C-beta reverse primer drove the first two PCR rounds, about 9 cycles each. MiXCR, run by TCRdb on the multiplex PCR reads, gives a single entry per CDR3 protein. The data hold 90,000 to 150,000 distinct CDR3 sequences, with around 70% observed a single time. Co-extraction of both nucleic acids (RNA and DNA) used about 17-31 mg of unsorted bulk tissue. The specimen was tumor-adjacent normal liver tissue. Receptor source: a woman in her fifties or sixties with primary liver carcinoma and hepatitis B virus infection.

Points on this clonotype: One base away lies a much larger clone, so this may be a sequencing read error. The V call is TRBV20-1, the J call TRBJ2-2; 8 bases match TRBD1. The CDR3 contains 15 residues. The V gene's germline CDR1 is DFQATT and CDR2 SNEGSKA (reference sequence). The CDR3 spells CSARSQGAGTGEMFF. DNA for the CDR3: TGCAGTGCTAGAAGTCAGGGGGCCGGGACCGGGGAGATGTTTTTT.

Details on this clonotype: One end of the junction is discordant with germline, which a read error may explain. This rearrangement joins TRBV11-2 to TRBJ2-1; TRBD2 matches 8 bases. Germline CDR1 SGHAT, CDR2 FQNNGV. This CDR3 is 15 amino acids long. CDR3 coding DNA: TGTGCCAGCTGCTTAGAGAGCGGGAGTATGAGTGTGCAGTTCTTC. Its translation: CASCLESGSMSVQFF.

Regarding this clonotype: The conserved phenylalanine or tryptophan is not found at the CDR3 terminus, so this likely reflects a read error. The chain combines TRBV4-2 with TRBJ1-1, with unresolved D. Per germline, CDR1 LGHNA and CDR2 YNFKEQ. This CDR3 region has 13 residues. CDR3 residues: CASSQFENTDAFL. The DNA of the CDR3 is TGTGCCAGCAGCCAATTTGAGAACACTGACGCTTTCTTA.

Concerning this clonotype: It is likely a read error, because the conserved phenylalanine at the end of the CDR3 is missing. The V call is TRBV6-1, the J call TRBJ1-2, with a possible D match to TRBD1 (5 bases). V shed 4 bases and J shed 8 bases, with 26 bases lying between them. Germline CDR1 is MNHNS and CDR2 is SASEGT. The CDR3 extends over 17 amino acids. The chain's CDR3 is CASSVSGQGGGVAGYTL. The DNA of the CDR3 is TGTGCCAGCAGTGTATCGGGTCAGGGTGGAGGAGTGGCCGGCTACACCTTA.

Worth noting for this clonotype: At one end, the junction sequence differs from germline, possibly due to a read error. The chain links TRBV6-5 to TRBJ2-3; unclear D gene. The CDR3 totals 14 residues. Germline lookup yields CDR1 MNHEY and CDR2 SVGAGI. CDR3 amino acids: CARIRLSESDTQYF. The CDR3 DNA follows: TGTGCCAGAATAAGATTATCGGAGTCAGATACGCAATATTTT.

This sequence joins TRBV6-5 and TRBJ2-2; 8 bases align to TRBD1. There are 14 residues in the CDR3. Losses at the gene ends were 7 bases for V and 6 bases for J; bases not matched to a gene: 7. The germline gives CDR1 MNHEY, CDR2 SVGAGI. In DNA form, the CDR3 reads TGTGCCAGCACTCAGGACAGGGAGGCCGGGGAGCTGTTTTTT. Translating gives CASTQDREAGELFF.

This clonotype was picked up many times. V usage is TRBV7-9 and J usage is TRBJ2-5; 9 positions match TRBD1. V shed 2 bases, J shed 2 bases, and the junction held 9 bases outside the gene matches. There are 17 residues in the CDR3. Germline values: CDR1 SEHNR, CDR2 FQNEAQ (reference sequence). The DNA for the CDR3 is TGTGCCAGCAGCTTAAACACAGGGGGCCATCGTCAAGAGACCCAGTACTTC. It specifies CASSLNTGGHRQETQYF.

On this clonotype: Germline is not matched at one junction end, which may reflect a read error. This rearrangement joins TRBV6-4 to TRBJ2-3; 11 bases are a match to TRBD2. The CDR3 length is 16 residues. CDR1 is MRHNA, CDR2 SNTAGT, per germline. CDR3 sequence: CDSSDVAGGPTDTQYF. The CDR3 DNA reads TGTGACAGCAGTGATGTAGCGGGAGGGCCCACAGATACGCAGTATTTT.

As for this clonotype: The germline gene is not matched at one end of the junction; a read error may be the cause. The gene calls are TRBV6-6 and TRBJ2-1, with 9 nucleotides matching TRBD2. Per the germline V gene, CDR1 is MNHNY and CDR2 is SVGAGI (reference sequence). CDR3 length: 14 residues. CDR3 DNA: TGTGCCAGCAGTTGGACTAGCGTGTACATTGAGCAGTTCTTC. Its translation is CASSWTSVYIEQFF.

In this sample, this clonotype turned up once. One junction end does not reproduce the germline sequence, and a read error may be involved. V and J are TRBV7-9 and TRBJ2-1; 10 nucleotides line up with TRBD2. This CDR3 spans 16 amino acids. Germline loops: CDR1 SEHNR, CDR2 FQNEAQ (reference sequence). The CDR3 sequence is CASSLITSGIGNEQFF. In DNA form, the CDR3 reads TGTGCCAGTAGCTTAATTACTAGCGGGATCGGCAATGAGCAGTTCTTC.

There are many counts of this clonotype. The gene calls are TRBV28 and TRBJ2-3; TRBD2 aligns across 14 bases. The CDR3 length is 16 residues. Germline loops: CDR1 MDHEN, CDR2 SYDVKM. Trimming took 4 bases from V and 6 from J; bases not matched to a gene: 6. As DNA, the CDR3 is TGTGCCAGCAGTTCCACGAGGACTAGCGGGAGGGATACGCAGTATTTT. It codes for CASSSTRTSGRDTQYF.

This clonotype was seen once. The junction does not match germline at one end; this may be a read error. This chain joins TRBV6-5 and TRBJ2-5, with D unclear. This CDR3 is 13 amino acids long. Germline V gives CDR1 MNHEY, CDR2 SVGAGI. CDR3 protein: CASSYRLQETQCF. The CDR3, as DNA: TGTGCCAGCAGTTACAGGTTACAAGAGACCCAGTGCTTC.

A word on this clonotype: A much larger clone differs from this one at a single base, so this may be a read error. The chain recombines TRBV24-1 with TRBJ2-5, with no clear D. The CDR3 extends over 14 amino acids. CDR1 is KGHDR, CDR2 SFDVKD, per germline. DNA for the CDR3: TGTGTCACCAGTGATTCCACTGCGTTAGAGACCCAGTACTTC. Protein product: CVTSDSTALETQYF.

Points on this clonotype: A read error may be the cause here, since a much bigger clone is one base away. The chain couples TRBV28 to TRBJ2-3, with a weak D call TRBD2 (6 bases). The CDR3 length is 16 residues. V lost 3 bases and J 2 bases, leaving 15 bases between the germline ends. CDR1 MDHEN and CDR2 SYDVKM come from the germline V gene. The CDR3 DNA reads as TGTGCCAGCAGTTTGGGCCCCGGGGACTCCACAGATACGCAGTATTTT. This gives the protein CASSLGPGDSTDTQYF. Together with reference TRBV28 and TRBJ2-3, the CDR3 gives the full variable domain: DVKVTQSSRYLVKRTGEKVFLECVQDMDHENMFWYRQDPGLGLRLIYFSYDVKMKEKGDIPEGYSVSREKKERFSLILESASTNQTSMYLCASSLGPGDSTDTQYFGPGTRLTVL.

A few counts support this clonotype. CDR3 region: CASSLTGGVEGYTF. The CDR3 DNA reads as TGTGCCAGCAGCTTAACAGGGGGCGTGGAGGGCTACACCTTC. The chain is built from TRBV7-2 and TRBJ1-2; 9 nucleotides agree with TRBD1. Germline CDR1 and CDR2: SGHTA and FQGNSA. J was trimmed by 8 bases and V by 2 bases; bases with no gene match: 6. The CDR3 contains 14 residues. Full variable domain (missing parts from reference TRBV7-2 and TRBJ1-2): GAGVSQSPSNKVTEKGKDVELRCDPISGHTALYWYRQSLGQGLEFLIYFQGNSAPDKSGLPSDRFSAERTGGSVSTLTIQRTQQEDSAVYLCASSLTGGVEGYTFGSGTRLTVV.

In its sample, this clonotype was seen many times. The chain uses TRBV28 and TRBJ2-7; tentative D call: TRBD2 (7 bases). In germline, CDR1 is MDHEN, CDR2 SYDVKM. This CDR3 has 16 amino acids. The germline V and J ends were trimmed by 4 bases and 3 bases, with 19 bases remaining between them. The CDR3 bases are TGTGCCAGCAGTTCCCGGGGGAGGGGGAGTTACTACGAGCAGTACTTC. This sequence encodes CASSSRGRGSYYEQYF.

This clonotype came up many times. The rearrangement joins TRBV10-2 to TRBJ2-1; TRBD1 matches at 9 bases. This CDR3 spans 17 amino acids. V shed 6 bases and J 8 bases; nucleotides not matched to a gene: 17. Germline CDR1 WSHSY, CDR2 SAAADI. CDR3 DNA: TGCGCCAGCAGAACTATACCGGGACAGGGTAGGTCTCATGAGCAGTTCTTC. Amino acids: CASRTIPGQGRSHEQFF.

To note about this clonotype: A much larger clone sits a single nucleotide away, making a read error possible. The chain employs TRBV7-8 and TRBJ2-2; 7 nucleotides agree with TRBD1. The germline V gene encodes CDR1 SGHVS and CDR2 FQNEAQ. This CDR3 has 16 residues. The CDR3 loop reads CAISTRTGHNTGELFF. The CDR3 coding sequence is TGTGCCATCAGCACCAGGACAGGACATAACACCGGGGAGCTGTTTTTT.

On this clonotype itself: One end of the junction is discordant with germline, which a read error may explain. The J gene is TRBJ2-1, the V gene TRBV11-2; TRBD2 agrees at 10 bases. The CDR3 spans 18 residues. Germline assignment: CDR1 SGHAT and CDR2 FQNNGV. CDR3 residues: CASSLNLAGLAENNGQFF. Written as DNA, the CDR3 is TGTGCCAGCAGCTTAAACCTAGCCGGACTAGCGGAGAACAATGGGCAGTTCTTC.

This clonotype has a handful of counts. A much larger clone is a single base away; this may be a read error. This chain joins TRBV5-4 and TRBJ2-2; a weak D match, TRBD2 (6 bases). Germline loops: CDR1 SGHNT, CDR2 YYREEE (reference sequence). This CDR3 has 15 residues. The CDR3 region has the DNA TGTGCCAGCATCTTGCCGGGAGCGAACACCGGGGAGCTGTTTTTT. Translated, it gives CASILPGANTGELFF.

Details on this clonotype: The CDR3 carries no conserved terminal phenylalanine or tryptophan, so it likely arises from a read error. The genes are TRBV11-2 and TRBJ1-2, with D tentatively TRBD1 (5 bases). The CDR3 contains 13 residues. CDR1 and CDR2 from the germline V gene are SGHAT and FQNNGV. The CDR3 reads CTSSFGTEYGYTL. Written as DNA, the CDR3 is TGTACCAGCAGTTTCGGGACGGAATATGGCTACACCTTA.